This T cell receptor (beta chain) derives from a study of CD8 T cells in Susac syndrome. Germline V CDR1 and CDR2: SGHNT, YYREEE (reference sequence). The CDR3 runs to 13 residues. V gave up 0 bases and J gave up 6 bases, with 10 bases separating them. After extraction with the RNeasy kit, about 0.45 to 1 ug of the RNA was reverse transcribed using random hexamers. By means of immunoSEQ multiplex PCR, TCR beta CDR3 spanning 54 Vbeta and 13 Jbeta underwent amplification. Via MiXCR, TCRdb re-called the immunoSEQ multiplex PCR reads, giving one row per CDR3 protein. The top ten clones hold about 0.08% of a sample with 200,000 to 250,000 distinct CDR3 sequences, 95% of them seen once. Blood CD8+ and CD4+ T cells underwent high-throughput TCR beta sequencing. TEMRA cells underwent FACS enrichment and CD8+ and CD4+ T cells underwent negative isolation.

Sequencing was carried out using CD4+ T cells from PBMCs. The genes are TRBV5-4 and TRBJ2-7; D unclear. This sequence was found in a human donor with multiple sclerosis. The CDR3 region is CASSLGQKSEQYV. The CDR3 DNA sequence: TGTGCCAGCAGCTTGGGGCAGAAGAGCGAGCAGTACGTC.